This paragraph covers one TCR beta chain sequence. Survey-level TCR beta sequencing used the immunoSEQ assay. Produced via immunoSEQ multiplex PCR; TCRdb's table is partial and in-frame only. The data contain about 68,000 clones, roughly 95% of them seen just once; the ten biggest clones take up 3.5% to 5.5%. V lost 4 bases and J lost 3; bases outside the gene matches: 1. CDR3 length: 14 amino acids. Per germline, CDR1 SNHLY and CDR2 FYNNEI. This clonotype was sampled from a man aged 35 to 55 with rheumatoid arthritis. Sequencing was done on a sample of PBMCs. The rearrangement joins TRBV2 to TRBJ1-4; 8 bases are shared with TRBD1. This chain's CDR3 is CASSGQGPNEKLFF. The CDR3 bases are TGTGCCAGCAGTGGACAGGGGCCTAATGAAAAACTGTTTTTT.